The entry below describes one TCR beta chain. This sample was taken from a study of beta chain features in type 1 diabetes. The CDR3 is made up of 15 amino acids. Per the germline V gene, CDR1 is ENHRY and CDR2 is SYGVKD. The ends were cut back, 0 bases at V and 6 bases at J, with 12 bases in the middle. Since all of the isolated RNA was reverse transcribed, expressed TCRB transcripts were what got sequenced. Assay used: immunoSEQ multiplex PCR; TCRdb lists only in-frame clones, some missing. The data hold under 450,000 clones, with 14% observed a single time. This chain connects TRBV10-3 to TRBJ1-5, with a weak D call TRBD1 (6 bases). This receptor was taken from a man aged 25-40 years in good health. The sample comprised naive CD4+ T cells from blood. The CDR3 sequence is CAISESRAGVQPQHF. CDR3 in DNA: TGTGCCATCAGTGAGTCGAGGGCAGGGGTTCAGCCCCAGCATTTT.